This T cell receptor (beta chain) was identified during a study of glioma-infiltrating T cells. Overall study findings and caveats: Gliomas, especially low-grade, showed above-expected tissue-blood divergence; non-neoplastic patients showed below. A blood CDR3 motif signature was depleted in highly divergent patients.

TCR alpha and beta CDR3 regions were amplified from RNA using iRepertoire nested multiplex PCR. TCRdb itself ran the multiplex PCR reads through MiXCR, one entry per CDR3 protein. The repertoire holds around 350,000 distinct CDR3 sequences, with 41% as singletons. In the case of this clonotype: No antigen is known for it. The junction departs from the called germline gene at one end, perhaps through a read error.

The CDR3 has 14 amino acids. Germline lookup yields CDR1 MNHEY and CDR2 SVGAGI. This TCR derives from a human donor with low-grade glioma or glioblastoma, undergoing nonglioma brain surgery, or in good health (not recorded which). The rearrangement uses TRBV6-5 and TRBJ1-4; no clear D gene. The sequenced sample was glioma tissue, nonneoplastic brain tissue, or PBMCs (not recorded which). The CDR3 region has the DNA TGTGCCATCAGTGAGGGTGCCTTTGGTGAAAAACTGTTTTTT. Translating gives CAISEGAFGEKLFF.